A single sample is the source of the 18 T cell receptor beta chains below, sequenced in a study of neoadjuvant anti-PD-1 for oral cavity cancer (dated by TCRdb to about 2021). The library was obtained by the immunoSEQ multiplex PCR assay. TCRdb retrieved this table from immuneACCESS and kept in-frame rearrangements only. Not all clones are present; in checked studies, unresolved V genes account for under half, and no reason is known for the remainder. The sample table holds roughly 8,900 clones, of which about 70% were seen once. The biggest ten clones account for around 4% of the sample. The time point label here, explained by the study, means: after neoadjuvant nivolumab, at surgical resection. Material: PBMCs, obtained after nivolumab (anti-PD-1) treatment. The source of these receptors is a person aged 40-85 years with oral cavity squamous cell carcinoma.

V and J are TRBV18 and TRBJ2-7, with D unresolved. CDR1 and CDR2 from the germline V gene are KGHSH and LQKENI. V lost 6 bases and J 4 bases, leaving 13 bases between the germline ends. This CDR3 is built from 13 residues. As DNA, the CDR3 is TGTGCCAGCTCCCGGCAGGAAGAGTACGAGCAGTACTTC. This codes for CASSRQEEYEQYF.

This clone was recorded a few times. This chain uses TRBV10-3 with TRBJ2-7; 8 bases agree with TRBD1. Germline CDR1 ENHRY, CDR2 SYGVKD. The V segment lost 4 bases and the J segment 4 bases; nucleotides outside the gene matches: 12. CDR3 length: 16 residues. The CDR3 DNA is TGTGCCATCAGTGGGGACAGGACGACTGTCCGGTACGAGCAGTACTTC. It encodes CAISGDRTTVRYEQYF.

The CDR3 sequence: CASSPHPGQEATEAFF. CDR3 bases: TGTGCCAGCTCACCACACCCCGGGCAGGAGGCCACTGAAGCTTTCTTT. The chain couples TRBV18 to TRBJ1-1, with no clear D. This CDR3 has 16 residues. Germline CDR1 is KGHSH and CDR2 is LQKENI. Trimming pared 1 base from V and 4 bases from J, leaving 16 bases between. Full variable domain (remainder filled in from reference TRBV18 and TRBJ1-1): NAGVMQNPRHLVRRRGQEARLRCSPMKGHSHVYWYRQLPEEGLKFMVYLQKENIIDESGMPKERFSAEFPKEGPSILRIQQVVRGDSAAYFCASSPHPGQEATEAFFGQGTRLTVV.

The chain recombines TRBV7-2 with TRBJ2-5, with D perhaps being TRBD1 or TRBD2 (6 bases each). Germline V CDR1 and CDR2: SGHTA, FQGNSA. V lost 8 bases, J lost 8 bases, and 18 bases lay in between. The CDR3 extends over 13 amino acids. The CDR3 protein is CASSSAGQTTQYF. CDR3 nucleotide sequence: TGTGCCAGCTCGTCGGCGGGACAAACCACCCAGTACTTC.

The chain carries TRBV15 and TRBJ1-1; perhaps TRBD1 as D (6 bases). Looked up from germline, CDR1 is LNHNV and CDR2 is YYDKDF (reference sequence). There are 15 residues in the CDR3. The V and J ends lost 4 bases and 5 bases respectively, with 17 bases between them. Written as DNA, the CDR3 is TGTGCCACCAGCACCAGAGGGGGTTCGGGGACTGAAGCTTTCTTT. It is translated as CATSTRGGSGTEAFF.

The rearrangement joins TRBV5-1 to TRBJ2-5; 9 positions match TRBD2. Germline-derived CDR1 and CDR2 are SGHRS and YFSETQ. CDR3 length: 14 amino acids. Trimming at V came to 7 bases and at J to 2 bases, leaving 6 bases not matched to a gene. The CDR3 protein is CASGRLAAQETQYF. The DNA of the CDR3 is TGCGCCAGCGGCCGACTAGCGGCACAAGAGACCCAGTACTTC.

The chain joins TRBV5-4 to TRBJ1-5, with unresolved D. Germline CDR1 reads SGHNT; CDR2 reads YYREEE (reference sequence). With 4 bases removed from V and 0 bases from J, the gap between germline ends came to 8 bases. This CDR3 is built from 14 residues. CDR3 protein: CASSVGNSNQPQHF. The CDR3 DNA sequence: TGTGCCAGCAGCGTCGGAAATAGCAATCAGCCCCAGCATTTT.

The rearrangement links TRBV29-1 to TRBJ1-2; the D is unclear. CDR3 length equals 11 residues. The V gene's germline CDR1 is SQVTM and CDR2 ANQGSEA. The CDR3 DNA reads TGCCGCACTGAGGAGGGCTATGGCTACACCTTC. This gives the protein CRTEEGYGYTF.

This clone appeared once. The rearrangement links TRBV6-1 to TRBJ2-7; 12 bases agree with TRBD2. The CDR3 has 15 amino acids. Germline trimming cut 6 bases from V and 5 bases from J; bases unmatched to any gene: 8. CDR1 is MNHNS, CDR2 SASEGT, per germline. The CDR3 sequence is CASSSTSGSGNEQYF. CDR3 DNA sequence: TGTGCCAGCAGCTCGACTAGCGGGAGTGGGAACGAGCAGTACTTC.

The DNA of the CDR3 is TGTGCCACCAGCAGAGGGGCCAGGATTGGAACCGGGGAGCTGTTTTTT. Its protein is CATSRGARIGTGELFF. The rearrangement uses TRBV15 and TRBJ2-2; D is unresolved. Trimming shortened V by 1 base and J by 5 bases, and 14 bases separated the two germline ends. Per the germline V gene, CDR1 is LNHNV and CDR2 is YYDKDF (reference sequence). This CDR3 contains 16 residues.

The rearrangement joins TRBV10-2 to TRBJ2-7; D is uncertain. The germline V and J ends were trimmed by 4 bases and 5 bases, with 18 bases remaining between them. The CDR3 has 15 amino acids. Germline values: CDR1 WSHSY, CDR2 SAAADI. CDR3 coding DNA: TGCGCCAGCAGTGGCGCGCGGACCGCTGGTGACGAGCAGTACTTC. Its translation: CASSGARTAGDEQYF.

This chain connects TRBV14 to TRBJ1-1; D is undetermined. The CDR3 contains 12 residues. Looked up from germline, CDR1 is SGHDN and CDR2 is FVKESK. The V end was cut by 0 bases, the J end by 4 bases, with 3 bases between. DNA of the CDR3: TGTGCCAGCAGCCAAGAGGGCACTGAAGCTTTCTTT. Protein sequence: CASSQEGTEAFF.

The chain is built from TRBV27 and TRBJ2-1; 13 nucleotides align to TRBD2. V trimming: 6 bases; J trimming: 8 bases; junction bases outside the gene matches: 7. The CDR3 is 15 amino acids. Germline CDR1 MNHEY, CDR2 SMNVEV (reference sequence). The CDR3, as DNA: TGTGCCAGCAGCCTGGGACTAGCGGGAAGGGATGAGCAGTTCTTC. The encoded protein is CASSLGLAGRDEQFF.

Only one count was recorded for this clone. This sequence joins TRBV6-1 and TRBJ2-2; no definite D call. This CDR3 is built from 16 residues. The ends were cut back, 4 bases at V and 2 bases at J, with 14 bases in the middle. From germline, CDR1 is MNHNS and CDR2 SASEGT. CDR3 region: CASSANPTPNTGELFF. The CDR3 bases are TGTGCCAGCAGTGCTAACCCGACCCCAAACACCGGGGAGCTGTTTTTT.

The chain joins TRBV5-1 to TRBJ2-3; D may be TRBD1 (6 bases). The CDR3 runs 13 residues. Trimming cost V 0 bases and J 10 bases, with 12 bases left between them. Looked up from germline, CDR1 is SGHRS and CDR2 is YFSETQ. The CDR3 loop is CASSLGQEWAQYF. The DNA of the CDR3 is TGCGCCAGCAGCTTGGGACAGGAATGGGCGCAGTATTTT.

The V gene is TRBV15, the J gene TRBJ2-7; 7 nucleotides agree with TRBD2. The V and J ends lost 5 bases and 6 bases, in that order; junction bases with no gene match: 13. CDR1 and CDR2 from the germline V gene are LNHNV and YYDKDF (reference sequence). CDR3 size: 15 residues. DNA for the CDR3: TGTGCCACCAGCGGGGGGGACTCAAAGTGGGGCGAGCAGTACTTC. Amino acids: CATSGGDSKWGEQYF. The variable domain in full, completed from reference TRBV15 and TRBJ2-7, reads DAMVIQNPRYQVTQFGKPVTLSCSQTLNHNVMYWYQQKSSQAPKLLFHYYDKDFNNEADTPDNFQSRRPNTSFCFLDIRSPGLGDTAMYLCATSGGDSKWGEQYFGPGTRLTVT.

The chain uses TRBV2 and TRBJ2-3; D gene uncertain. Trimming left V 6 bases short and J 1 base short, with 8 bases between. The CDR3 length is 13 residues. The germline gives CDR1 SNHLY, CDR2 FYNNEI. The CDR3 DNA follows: TGTGCCAGCAGCCTTAGTCGCACAGATACGCAGTATTTT. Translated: CASSLSRTDTQYF.

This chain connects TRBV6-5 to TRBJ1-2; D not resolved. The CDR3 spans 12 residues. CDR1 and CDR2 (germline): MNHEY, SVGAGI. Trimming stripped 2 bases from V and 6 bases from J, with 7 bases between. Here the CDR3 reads CASSYGGNGYTF. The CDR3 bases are TGTGCCAGCAGTTACGGAGGGAATGGCTACACCTTC.